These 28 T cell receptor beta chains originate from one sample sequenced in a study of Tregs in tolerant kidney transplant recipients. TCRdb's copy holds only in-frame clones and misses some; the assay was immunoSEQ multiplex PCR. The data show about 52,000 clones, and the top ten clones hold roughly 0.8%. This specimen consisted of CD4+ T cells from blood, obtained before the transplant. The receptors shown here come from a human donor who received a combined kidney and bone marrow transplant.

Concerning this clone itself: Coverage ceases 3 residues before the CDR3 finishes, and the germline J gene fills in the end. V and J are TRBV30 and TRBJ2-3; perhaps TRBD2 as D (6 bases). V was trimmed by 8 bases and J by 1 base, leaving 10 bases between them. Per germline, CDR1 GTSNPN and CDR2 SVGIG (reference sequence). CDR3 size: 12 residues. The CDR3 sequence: CAVQRGTDTQYF. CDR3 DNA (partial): TGTGCCGTCCAGCGGGGCACAGATACG.

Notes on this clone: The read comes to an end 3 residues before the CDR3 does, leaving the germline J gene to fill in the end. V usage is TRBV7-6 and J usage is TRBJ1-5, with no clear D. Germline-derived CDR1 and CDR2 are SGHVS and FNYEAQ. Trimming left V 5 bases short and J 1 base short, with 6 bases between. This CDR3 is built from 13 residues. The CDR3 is CASSPVSNQPQHF. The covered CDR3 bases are TGTGCCAGCAGCCCGGTGAGCAATCAGCCC.

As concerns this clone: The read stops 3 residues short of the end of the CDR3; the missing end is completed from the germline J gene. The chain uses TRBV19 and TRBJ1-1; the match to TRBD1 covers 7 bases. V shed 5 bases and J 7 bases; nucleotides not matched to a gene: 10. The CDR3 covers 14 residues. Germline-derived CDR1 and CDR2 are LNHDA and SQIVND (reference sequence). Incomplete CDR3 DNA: TGTGCCAGTAGTTCAGGACAGGTGTGGGTTGAA. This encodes CASSSGQVWVE. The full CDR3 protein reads CASSSGQVWVEAFF. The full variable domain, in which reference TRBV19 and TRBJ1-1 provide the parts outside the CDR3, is DGGITQSPKYLFRKEGQNVTLSCEQNLNHDAMYWYRQDPGQGLRLIYYSQIVNDFQKGDIAEGYSVSREKKESFPLTVTSAQKNPTAFYLCASSSGQVWVEAFFGQGTRLTVV.

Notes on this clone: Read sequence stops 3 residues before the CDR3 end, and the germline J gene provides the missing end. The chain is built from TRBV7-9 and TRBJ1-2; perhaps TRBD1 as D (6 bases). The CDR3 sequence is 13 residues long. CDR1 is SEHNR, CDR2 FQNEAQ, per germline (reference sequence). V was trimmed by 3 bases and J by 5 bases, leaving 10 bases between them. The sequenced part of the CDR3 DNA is TGTGCCAGCAGCTTCGGGGACACTTATGGC. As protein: CASSFGDTYG. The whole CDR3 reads CASSFGDTYGYTF.

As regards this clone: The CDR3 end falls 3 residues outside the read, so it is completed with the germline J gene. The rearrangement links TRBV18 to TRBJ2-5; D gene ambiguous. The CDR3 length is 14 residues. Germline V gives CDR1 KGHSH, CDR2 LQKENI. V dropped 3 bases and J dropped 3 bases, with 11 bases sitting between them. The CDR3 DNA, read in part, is TGTGCCAGCTCACCGCAAAGGGCAGAAGAGACC. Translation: CASSPQRAEET. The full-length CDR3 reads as CASSPQRAEETQYF.

Partial CDR3 DNA: TGTGCCAGAAGTTATTACCTTAGGGGGGGCGCCTACAATGAG. Translating it yields CARSYYLRGGAYNE. Given in full, the CDR3 is CARSYYLRGGAYNEQFF. The V gene is TRBV5-3, the J gene TRBJ2-1; maybe TRBD2 (7 bases). The read is 3 residues too short to cover the CDR3 end, so that end is filled in from the germline J gene. TRBV5-3 is an open reading frame, and its role is uncertain. Trimming left V 5 bases short and J 2 bases short, with 20 bases between. The CDR3 sequence is 17 residues long.

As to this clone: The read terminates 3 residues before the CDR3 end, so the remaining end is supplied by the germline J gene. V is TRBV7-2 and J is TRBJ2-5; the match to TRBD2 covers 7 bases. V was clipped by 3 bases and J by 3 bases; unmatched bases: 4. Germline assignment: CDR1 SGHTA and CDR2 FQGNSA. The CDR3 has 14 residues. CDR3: CASSFGLVEETQYF. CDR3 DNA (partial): TGTGCCAGCAGCTTTGGACTAGTGGAAGAGACC.

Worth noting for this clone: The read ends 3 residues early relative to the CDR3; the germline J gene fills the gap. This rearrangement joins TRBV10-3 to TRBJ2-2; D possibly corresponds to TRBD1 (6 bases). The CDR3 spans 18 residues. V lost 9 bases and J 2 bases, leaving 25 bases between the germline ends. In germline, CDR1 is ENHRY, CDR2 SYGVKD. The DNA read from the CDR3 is TGTGCCATTAATGGAGAATCACTTTGGGGGCTAAACACCGGGGAG. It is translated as CAINGESLWGLNTGE. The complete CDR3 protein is CAINGESLWGLNTGELFF.

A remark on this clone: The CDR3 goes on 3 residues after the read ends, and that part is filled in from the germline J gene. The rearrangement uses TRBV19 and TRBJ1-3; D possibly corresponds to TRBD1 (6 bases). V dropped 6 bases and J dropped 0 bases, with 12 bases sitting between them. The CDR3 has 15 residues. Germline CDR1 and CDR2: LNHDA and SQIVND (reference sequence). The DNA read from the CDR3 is TGTGCCAGTAGGGAGACAGGATCCTCTGGAAACACC. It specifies CASRETGSSGNT. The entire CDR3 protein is CASRETGSSGNTIYF.

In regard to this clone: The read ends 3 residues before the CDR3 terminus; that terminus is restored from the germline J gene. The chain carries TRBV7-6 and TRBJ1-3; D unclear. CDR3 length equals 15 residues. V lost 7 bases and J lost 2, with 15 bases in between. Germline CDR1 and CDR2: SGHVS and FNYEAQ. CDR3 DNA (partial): TGTGCCAGCACCATTAGGGCAGTACCTGGAAACACC. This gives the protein CASTIRAVPGNT. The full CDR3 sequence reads CASTIRAVPGNTIYF.

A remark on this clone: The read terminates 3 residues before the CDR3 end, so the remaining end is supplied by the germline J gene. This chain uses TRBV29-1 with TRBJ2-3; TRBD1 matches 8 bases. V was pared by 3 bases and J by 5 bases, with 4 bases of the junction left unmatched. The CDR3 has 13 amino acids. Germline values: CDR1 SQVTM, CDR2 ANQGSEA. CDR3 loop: CSVERQGRDTQYF. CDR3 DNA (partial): TGCAGCGTTGAGAGACAGGGGAGAGATACG.

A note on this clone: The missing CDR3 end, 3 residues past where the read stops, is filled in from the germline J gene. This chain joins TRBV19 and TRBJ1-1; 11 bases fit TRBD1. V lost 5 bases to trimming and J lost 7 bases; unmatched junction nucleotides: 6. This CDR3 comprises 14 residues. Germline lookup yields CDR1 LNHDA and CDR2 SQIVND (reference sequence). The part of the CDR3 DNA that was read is TGTGCCAGTAGTTTCGGACAGGGGGCTAGTGAA. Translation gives CASSFGQGASE. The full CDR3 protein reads CASSFGQGASEAFF.

The CDR3 sequence is CASSTGGEKLFF. The covered CDR3 bases are TGTGCCAGCAGCACAGGGGGCGAAAAA. J is TRBJ1-4 and V is TRBV7-9; 9 positions agree with TRBD1. Read coverage stops 3 residues before the CDR3 terminus; the germline J gene supplies the remainder. Germline CDR1 is SEHNR and CDR2 is FQNEAQ (reference sequence). V gave up 5 bases and J gave up 8 bases; unmatched junction bases: 0. The CDR3 runs to 12 residues. Looking up the rest from reference TRBV7-9 and TRBJ1-4 gives the full variable domain: DTGVSQNPRHKITKRGQNVTFRCDPISEHNRLYWYRQTLGQGPEFLTYFQNEAQLEKSRLLSDRFSAERPKGSFSTLEIQRTEQGDSAMYLCASSTGGEKLFFGSGTQLSVL.

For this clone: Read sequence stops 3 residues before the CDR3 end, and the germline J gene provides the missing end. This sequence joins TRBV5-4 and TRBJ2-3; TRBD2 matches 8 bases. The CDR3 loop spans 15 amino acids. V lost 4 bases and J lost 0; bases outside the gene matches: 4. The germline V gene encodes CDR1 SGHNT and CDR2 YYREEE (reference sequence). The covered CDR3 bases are TGTGCCAGCAGCCCACGGGGGGGAAGCACAGATACG. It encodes CASSPRGGSTDT. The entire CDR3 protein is CASSPRGGSTDTQYF. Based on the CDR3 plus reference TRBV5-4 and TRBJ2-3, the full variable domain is ETGVTQSPTHLIKTRGQQVTLRCSSQSGHNTVSWYQQALGQGPQFIFQYYREEENGRGNFPPRFSGLQFPNYSSELNVNALELDDSALYLCASSPRGGSTDTQYFGPGTRLTVL.

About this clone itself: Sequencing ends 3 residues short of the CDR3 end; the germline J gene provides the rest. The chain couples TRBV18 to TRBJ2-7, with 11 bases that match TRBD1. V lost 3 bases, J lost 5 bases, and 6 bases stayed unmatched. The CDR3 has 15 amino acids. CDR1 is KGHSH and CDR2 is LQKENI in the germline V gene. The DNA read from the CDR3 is TGTGCCAGCTCACCCCGCCCGGGACAGGGGGACGAG. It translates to CASSPRPGQGDE. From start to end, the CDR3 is CASSPRPGQGDEQYF.

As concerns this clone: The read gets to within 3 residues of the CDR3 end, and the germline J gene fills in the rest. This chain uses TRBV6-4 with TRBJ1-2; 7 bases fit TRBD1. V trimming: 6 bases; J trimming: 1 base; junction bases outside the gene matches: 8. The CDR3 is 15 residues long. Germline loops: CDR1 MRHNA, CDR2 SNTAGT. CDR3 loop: CASRPQGPGNYGYTF. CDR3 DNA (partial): TGTGCCAGCAGACCACAGGGGCCGGGTAACTATGGC.

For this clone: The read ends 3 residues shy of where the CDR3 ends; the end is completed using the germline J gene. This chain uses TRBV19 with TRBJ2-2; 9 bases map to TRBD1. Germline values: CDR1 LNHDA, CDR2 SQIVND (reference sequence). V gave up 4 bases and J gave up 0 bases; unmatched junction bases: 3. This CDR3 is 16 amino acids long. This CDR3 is CASSTRQGANTGELFF. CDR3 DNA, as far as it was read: TGTGCCAGTAGTACAAGACAGGGGGCGAACACCGGGGAG.

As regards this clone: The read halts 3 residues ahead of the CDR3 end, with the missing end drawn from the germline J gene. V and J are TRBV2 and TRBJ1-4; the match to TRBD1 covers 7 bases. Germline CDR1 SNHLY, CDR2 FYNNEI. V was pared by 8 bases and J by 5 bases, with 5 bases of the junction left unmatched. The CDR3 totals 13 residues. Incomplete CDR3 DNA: TGTGCCAGCCGGGACAGCCGAAATGAAAAA. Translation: CASRDSRNEK. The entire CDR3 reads CASRDSRNEKLFF.

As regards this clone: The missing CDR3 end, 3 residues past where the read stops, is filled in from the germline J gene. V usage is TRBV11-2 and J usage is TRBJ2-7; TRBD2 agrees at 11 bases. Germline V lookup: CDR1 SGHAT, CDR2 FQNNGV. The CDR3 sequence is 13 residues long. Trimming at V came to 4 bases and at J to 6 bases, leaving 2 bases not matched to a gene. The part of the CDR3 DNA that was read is TGTGCCAGCAGCTCAGGACTAGCGGGCGAG. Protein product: CASSSGLAGE. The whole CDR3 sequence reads CASSSGLAGEQYF.

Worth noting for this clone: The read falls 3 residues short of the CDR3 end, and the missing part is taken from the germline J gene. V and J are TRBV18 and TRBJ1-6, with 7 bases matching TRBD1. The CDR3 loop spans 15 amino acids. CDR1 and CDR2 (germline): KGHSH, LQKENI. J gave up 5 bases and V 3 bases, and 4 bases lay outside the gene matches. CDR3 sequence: CASSPRRGDNSPLHF. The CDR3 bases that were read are TGTGCCAGCTCACCGCGCAGGGGGGATAATTCACCC.

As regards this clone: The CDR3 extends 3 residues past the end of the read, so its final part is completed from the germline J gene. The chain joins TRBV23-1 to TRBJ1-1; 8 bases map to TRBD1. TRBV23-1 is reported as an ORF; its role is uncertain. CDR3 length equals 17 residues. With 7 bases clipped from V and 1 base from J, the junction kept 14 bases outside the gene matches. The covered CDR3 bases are TGCGCCAGCACCCCATCTGGACAGGGTAGAAAGAACACTGAA. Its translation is CASTPSGQGRKNTE. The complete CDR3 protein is CASTPSGQGRKNTEAFF.

CDR3 DNA (partial): TGTGCCAGTAGTCTGACGCCGGGACAGGGGGCCAATTCACCC. It yields the protein CASSLTPGQGANSP. The whole CDR3 protein reads CASSLTPGQGANSPLHF. The chain has TRBV19 and TRBJ1-6; 12 bases fit TRBD1. The CDR3 end lies 3 residues beyond the end of the read and is filled in from the germline J gene. V lost 5 bases and J lost 7; bases outside the gene matches: 9. The CDR3 has 17 amino acids. Germline CDR1 reads LNHDA; CDR2 reads SQIVND (reference sequence).

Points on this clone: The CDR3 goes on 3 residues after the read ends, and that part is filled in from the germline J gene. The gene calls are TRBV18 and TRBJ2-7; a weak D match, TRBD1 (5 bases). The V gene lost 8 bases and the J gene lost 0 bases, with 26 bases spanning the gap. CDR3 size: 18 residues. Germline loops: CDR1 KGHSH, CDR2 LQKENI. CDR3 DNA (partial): TGTGCCAGCCGAAGGACCTTGGTAGCAGGGAAAAACTCCTACGAG. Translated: CASRRTLVAGKNSYE. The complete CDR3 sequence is CASRRTLVAGKNSYEQYF.

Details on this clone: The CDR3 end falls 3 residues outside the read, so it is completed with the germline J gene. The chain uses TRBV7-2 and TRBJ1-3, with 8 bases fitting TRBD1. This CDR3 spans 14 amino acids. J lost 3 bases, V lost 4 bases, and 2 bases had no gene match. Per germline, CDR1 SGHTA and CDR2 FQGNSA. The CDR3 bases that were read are TGTGCCAGCAGCTCCAGGGGGCGTGGAAACACC. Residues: CASSSRGRGNT. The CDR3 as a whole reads CASSSRGRGNTIYF.

Incomplete CDR3 DNA: TGTGCCAGCACTGACGGGACAGGGGACGAG. It codes for CASTDGTGDE. The CDR3 in its entirety is CASTDGTGDEQYF. The J gene is TRBJ2-7, the V gene TRBV6-1; 10 positions match TRBD1. The CDR3 end lies 3 residues beyond the end of the read and is filled in from the germline J gene. Germline CDR1 reads MNHNS; CDR2 reads SASEGT. The CDR3 is 13 amino acids. Unmatched junction bases numbered 5, after V lost 7 bases and J lost 5 bases.

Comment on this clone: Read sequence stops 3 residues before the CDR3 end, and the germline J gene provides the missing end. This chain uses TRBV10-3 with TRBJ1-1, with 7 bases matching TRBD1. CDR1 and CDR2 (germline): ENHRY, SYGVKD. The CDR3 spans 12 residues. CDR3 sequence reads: CAISMTGSEAFF. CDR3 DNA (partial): TGTGCCATCAGTATGACAGGGTCCGAA.

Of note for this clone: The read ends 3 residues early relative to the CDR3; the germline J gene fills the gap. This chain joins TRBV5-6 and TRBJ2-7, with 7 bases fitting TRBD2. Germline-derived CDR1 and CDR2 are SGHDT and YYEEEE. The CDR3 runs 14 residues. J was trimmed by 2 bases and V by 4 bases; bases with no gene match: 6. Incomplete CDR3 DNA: TGTGCCAGCAGCAAGGGACTACCCACCTACGAG. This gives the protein CASSKGLPTYE. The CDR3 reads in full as CASSKGLPTYEQYF. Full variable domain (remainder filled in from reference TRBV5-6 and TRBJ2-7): DAGVTQSPTHLIKTRGQQVTLRCSPKSGHDTVSWYQQALGQGPQFIFQYYEEEERQRGNFPDRFSGHQFPNYSSELNVNALLLGDSALYLCASSKGLPTYEQYFGPGTRLTVT.

Incomplete CDR3 DNA: TGCGCCAGCAGCTCTGGACTAGCGGGAGCGGAGACC. Residues: CASSSGLAGAET. The whole CDR3 sequence is CASSSGLAGAETQYF. The rearrangement uses TRBV5-1 and TRBJ2-5; 13 nucleotides line up with TRBD2. Read sequence stops 3 residues before the CDR3 end, and the germline J gene provides the missing end. CDR3 size: 15 residues. Germline V gives CDR1 SGHRS, CDR2 YFSETQ. The V segment lost 3 bases and the J segment 5 bases; nucleotides outside the gene matches: 4.